Described below is a single T cell receptor (beta chain) sequence and its context. Its specificity is unknown. This CDR3 is built from 15 residues. The V and J ends lost 4 bases and 5 bases, in that order; junction bases with no gene match: 12. Germline lookup yields CDR1 SQVTM and CDR2 ANQGSEA. This sample stems from a study of blood T cells in healthy people across ages. The study, taken as a whole, reports: Diversity was estimated from one million T cells, and these estimates were considered underestimates. The donors' CMV status was not determined, possibly confounding changes in expanded clonotypes.

Per sample, a minimum of 6.5 million PBMCs were isolated. The authors ran a second PCR of roughly 6 to 12 cycles using a sample-barcoded 5' primer and a J-beta primer mix. The authors tagged each cDNA molecule using a template-switch adaptor with 12 random nucleotides. TCRdb fed the 5' RACE reads into MiXCR, producing one record per CDR3 protein. The sample has more than 800,000 distinct CDR3 sequences; more than 25% are singletons. Sample: blood. The clonotype originates from an elderly woman in good health. The chain employs TRBV29-1 and TRBJ2-5; TRBD1 aligns across 8 bases. The chain's CDR3 is CSVVDRGQPKETQYF. CDR3 nucleotide sequence: TGCAGCGTTGTCGACAGGGGACAACCCAAGGAGACCCAGTACTTC.